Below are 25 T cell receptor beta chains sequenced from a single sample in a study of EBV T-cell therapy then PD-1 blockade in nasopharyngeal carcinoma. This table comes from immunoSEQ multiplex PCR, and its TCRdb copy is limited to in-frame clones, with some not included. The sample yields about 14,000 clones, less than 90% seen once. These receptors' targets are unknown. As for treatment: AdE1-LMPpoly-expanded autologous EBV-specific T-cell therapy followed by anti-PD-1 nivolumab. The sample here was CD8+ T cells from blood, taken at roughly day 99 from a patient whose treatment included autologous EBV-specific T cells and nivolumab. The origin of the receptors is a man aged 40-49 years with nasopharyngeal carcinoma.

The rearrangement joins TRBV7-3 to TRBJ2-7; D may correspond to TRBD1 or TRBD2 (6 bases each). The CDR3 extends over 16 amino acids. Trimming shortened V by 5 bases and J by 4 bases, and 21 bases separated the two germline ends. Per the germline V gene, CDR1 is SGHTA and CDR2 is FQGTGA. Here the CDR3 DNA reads TGTGCCAGCAGCACGACGGTCGGGGGCTTAGGATACGAGCAGTACTTC. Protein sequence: CASSTTVGGLGYEQYF.

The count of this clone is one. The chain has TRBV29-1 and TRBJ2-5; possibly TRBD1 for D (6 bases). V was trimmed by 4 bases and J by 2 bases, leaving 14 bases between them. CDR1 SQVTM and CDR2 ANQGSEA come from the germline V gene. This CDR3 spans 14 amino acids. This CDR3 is CSVAKAGQQETQYF. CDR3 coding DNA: TGCAGCGTTGCCAAGGCTGGACAGCAAGAGACCCAGTACTTC.

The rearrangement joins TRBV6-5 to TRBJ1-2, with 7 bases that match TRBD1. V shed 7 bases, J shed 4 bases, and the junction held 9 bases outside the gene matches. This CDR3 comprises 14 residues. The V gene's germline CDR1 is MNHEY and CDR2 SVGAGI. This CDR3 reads CASKMRGQVYGYTF. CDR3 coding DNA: TGTGCCAGCAAGATGAGGGGGCAGGTCTATGGCTACACCTTC.

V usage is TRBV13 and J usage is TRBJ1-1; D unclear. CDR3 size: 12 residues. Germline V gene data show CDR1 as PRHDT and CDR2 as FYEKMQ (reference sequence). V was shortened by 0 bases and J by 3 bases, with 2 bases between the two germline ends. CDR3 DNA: TGTGCCAGCAGCTTAGGGCACACTGAAGCTTTCTTT. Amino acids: CASSLGHTEAFF. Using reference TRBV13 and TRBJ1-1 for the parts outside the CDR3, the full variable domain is AAGVIQSPRHLIKEKRETATLKCYPIPRHDTVYWYQQGPGQDPQFLISFYEKMQSDKGSIPDRFSAQQFSDYHSELNMSSLELGDSALYFCASSLGHTEAFFGQGTRLTVV.

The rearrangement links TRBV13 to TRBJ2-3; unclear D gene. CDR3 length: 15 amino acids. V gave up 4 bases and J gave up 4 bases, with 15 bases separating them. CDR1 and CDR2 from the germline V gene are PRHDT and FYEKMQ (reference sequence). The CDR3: CASSSKIGGPDTQYF. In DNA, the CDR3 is TGTGCCAGCAGCTCTAAAATCGGTGGGCCAGATACGCAGTATTTT. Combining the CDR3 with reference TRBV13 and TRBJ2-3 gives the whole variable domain AAGVIQSPRHLIKEKRETATLKCYPIPRHDTVYWYQQGPGQDPQFLISFYEKMQSDKGSIPDRFSAQQFSDYHSELNMSSLELGDSALYFCASSSKIGGPDTQYFGPGTRLTVL.

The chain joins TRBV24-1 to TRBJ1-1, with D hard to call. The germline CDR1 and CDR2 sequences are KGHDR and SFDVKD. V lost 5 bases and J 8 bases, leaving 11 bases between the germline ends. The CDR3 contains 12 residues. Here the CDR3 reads CATSARGREAFF. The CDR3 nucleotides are TGTGCCACCAGTGCCCGGGGTCGAGAAGCTTTCTTT.

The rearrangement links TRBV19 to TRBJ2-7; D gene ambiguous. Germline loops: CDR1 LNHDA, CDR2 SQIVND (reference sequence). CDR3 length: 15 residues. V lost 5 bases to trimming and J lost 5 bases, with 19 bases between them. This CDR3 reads CASSPSAVSIHEQYF. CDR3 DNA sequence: TGTGCCAGTAGTCCCAGCGCTGTATCAATACACGAGCAGTACTTC.

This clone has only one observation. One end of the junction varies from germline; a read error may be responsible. The CDR3 sequence is CACSQDEWTGGPIGDGYTF. In nucleotides, the CDR3 is TGCGCCTGCAGCCAAGATGAGTGGACGGGGGGACCTATTGGGGATGGCTACACCTTC. The genes are TRBV4-3 and TRBJ1-2, with a weak D call TRBD1 (5 bases). Germline-derived CDR1 and CDR2 are LGHNA and YSLEER. The length of the CDR3 is 19 residues.

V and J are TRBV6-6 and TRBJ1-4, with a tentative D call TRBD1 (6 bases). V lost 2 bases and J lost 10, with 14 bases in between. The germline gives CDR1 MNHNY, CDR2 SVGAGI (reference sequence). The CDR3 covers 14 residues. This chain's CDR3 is CASSYVGGFGKLFF. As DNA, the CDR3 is TGTGCCAGCAGTTACGTGGGGGGCTTTGGAAAACTGTTTTTT.

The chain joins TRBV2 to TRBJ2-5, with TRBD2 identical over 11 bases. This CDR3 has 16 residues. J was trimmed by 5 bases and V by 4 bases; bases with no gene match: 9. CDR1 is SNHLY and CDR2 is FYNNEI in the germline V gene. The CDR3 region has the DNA TGTGCCAGCAGTGCCCCAATTAGCGGGGGGGCCGAGACCCAGTACTTC. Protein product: CASSAPISGGAETQYF.

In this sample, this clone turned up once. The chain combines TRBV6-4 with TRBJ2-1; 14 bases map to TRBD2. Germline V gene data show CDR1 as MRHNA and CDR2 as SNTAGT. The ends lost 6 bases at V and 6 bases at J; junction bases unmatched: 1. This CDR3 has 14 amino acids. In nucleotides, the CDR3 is TGTGCCAGCAGGACTAGCGGGGGGGGCAATGAGCAGTTCTTC. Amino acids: CASRTSGGGNEQFF.

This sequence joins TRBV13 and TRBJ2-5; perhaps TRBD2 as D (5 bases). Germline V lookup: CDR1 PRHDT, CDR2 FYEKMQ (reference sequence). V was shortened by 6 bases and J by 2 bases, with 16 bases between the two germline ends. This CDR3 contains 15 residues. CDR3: CASSFDGSLQETQYF. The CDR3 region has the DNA TGTGCCAGCAGTTTTGATGGGAGCCTGCAAGAGACCCAGTACTTC.

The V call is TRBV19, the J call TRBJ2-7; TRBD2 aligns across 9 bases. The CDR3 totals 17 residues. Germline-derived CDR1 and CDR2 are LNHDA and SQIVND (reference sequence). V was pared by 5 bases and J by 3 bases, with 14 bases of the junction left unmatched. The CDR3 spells CASSPTHRLAGDYEQYF. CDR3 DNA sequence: TGTGCCAGTAGTCCTACCCACCGATTAGCGGGGGACTACGAGCAGTACTTC. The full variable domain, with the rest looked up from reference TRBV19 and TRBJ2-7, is DGGITQSPKYLFRKEGQNVTLSCEQNLNHDAMYWYRQDPGQGLRLIYYSQIVNDFQKGDIAEGYSVSREKKESFPLTVTSAQKNPTAFYLCASSPTHRLAGDYEQYFGPGTRLTVT.

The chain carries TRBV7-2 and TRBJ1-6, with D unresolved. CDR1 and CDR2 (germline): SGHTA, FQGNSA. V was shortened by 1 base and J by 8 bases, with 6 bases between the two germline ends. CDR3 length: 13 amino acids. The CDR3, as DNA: TGTGCCAGCAGCTTAGTCAGTTATTCACCCCTCCACTTT. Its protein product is CASSLVSYSPLHF. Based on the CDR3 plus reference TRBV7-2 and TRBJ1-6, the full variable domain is GAGVSQSPSNKVTEKGKDVELRCDPISGHTALYWYRQSLGQGLEFLIYFQGNSAPDKSGLPSDRFSAERTGGSVSTLTIQRTQQEDSAVYLCASSLVSYSPLHFGNGTRLTVT.

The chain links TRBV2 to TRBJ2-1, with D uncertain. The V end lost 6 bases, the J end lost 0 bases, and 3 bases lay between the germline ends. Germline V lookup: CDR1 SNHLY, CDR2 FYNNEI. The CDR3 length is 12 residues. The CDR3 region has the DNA TGTGCCAGCAGAGGCTCCTACAATGAGCAGTTCTTC. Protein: CASRGSYNEQFF.

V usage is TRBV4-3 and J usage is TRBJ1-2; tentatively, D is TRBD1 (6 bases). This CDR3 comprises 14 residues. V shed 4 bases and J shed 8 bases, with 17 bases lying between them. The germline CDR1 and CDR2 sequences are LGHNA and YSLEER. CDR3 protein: CASSPIQGSSGYTF. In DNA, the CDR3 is TGCGCCAGCAGCCCGATACAGGGATCGAGCGGCTACACCTTC.

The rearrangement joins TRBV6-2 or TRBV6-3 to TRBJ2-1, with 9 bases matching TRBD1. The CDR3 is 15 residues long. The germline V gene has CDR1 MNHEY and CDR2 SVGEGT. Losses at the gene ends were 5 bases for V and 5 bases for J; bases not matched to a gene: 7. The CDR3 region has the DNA TGTGCCAGCAGTCCCCAGGGGACAGGGCACAATGAGCAGTTCTTC. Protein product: CASSPQGTGHNEQFF.

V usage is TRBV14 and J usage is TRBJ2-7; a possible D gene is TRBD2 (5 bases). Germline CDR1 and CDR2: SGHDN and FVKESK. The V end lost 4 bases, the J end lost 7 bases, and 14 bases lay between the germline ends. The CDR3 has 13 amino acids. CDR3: CASSPETGYEQYF. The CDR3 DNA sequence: TGTGCCAGCAGCCCAGAAACGGGGTATGAGCAGTACTTC.

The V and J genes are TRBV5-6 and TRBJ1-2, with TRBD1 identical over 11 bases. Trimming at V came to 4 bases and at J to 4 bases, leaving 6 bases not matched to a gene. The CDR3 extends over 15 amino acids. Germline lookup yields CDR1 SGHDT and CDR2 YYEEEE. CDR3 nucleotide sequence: TGTGCCAGCAGCGCCGGACAGGGGGCCGGCTATGGCTACACCTTC. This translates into CASSAGQGAGYGYTF.

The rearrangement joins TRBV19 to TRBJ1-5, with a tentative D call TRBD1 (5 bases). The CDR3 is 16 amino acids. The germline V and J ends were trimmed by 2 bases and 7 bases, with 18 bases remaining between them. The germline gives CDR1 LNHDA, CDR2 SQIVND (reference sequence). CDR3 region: CASSISTGKSKQPQHF. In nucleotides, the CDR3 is TGTGCCAGTAGTATAAGCACAGGCAAAAGTAAACAGCCCCAGCATTTT.

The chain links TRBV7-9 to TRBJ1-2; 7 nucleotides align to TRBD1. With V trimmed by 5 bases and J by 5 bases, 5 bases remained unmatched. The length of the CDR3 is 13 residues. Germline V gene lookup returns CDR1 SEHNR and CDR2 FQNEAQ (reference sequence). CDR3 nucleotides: TGTGCCAGCAGCCTATCGGGACAGTATGGCTACACCTTC. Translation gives CASSLSGQYGYTF. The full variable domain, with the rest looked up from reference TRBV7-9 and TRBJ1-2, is DTGVSQNPRHKITKRGQNVTFRCDPISEHNRLYWYRQTLGQGPEFLTYFQNEAQLEKSRLLSDRFSAERPKGSFSTLEIQRTEQGDSAMYLCASSLSGQYGYTFGSGTRLTVV.

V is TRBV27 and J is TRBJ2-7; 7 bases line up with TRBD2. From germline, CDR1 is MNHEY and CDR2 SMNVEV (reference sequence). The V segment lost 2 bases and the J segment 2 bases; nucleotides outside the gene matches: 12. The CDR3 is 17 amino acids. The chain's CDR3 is CASSLGGGWAGAYEQYF. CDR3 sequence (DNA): TGTGCCAGCAGTTTAGGGGGAGGGTGGGCGGGGGCCTACGAGCAGTACTTC.

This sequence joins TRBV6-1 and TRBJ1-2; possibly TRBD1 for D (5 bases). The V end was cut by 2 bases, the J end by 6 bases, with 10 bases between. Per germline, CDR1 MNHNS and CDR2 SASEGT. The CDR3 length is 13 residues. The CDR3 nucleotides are TGTGCCAGCAGTGAACAGGAACAGGATGGCTACACCTTC. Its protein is CASSEQEQDGYTF.

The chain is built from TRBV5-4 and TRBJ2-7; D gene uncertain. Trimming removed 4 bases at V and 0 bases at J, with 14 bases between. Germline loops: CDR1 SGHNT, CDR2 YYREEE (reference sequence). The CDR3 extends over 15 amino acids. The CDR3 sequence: CASSPSLGSSYEQYF. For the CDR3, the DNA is TGTGCCAGCAGCCCGAGTTTAGGGTCCTCCTACGAGCAGTACTTC.

The CDR3 sequence is CSVRPGPGDTGELFF. CDR3 DNA sequence: TGCAGCGTTCGACCGGGTCCCGGGGACACCGGGGAGCTGTTTTTT. The chain recombines TRBV29-1 with TRBJ2-2, with D possibly TRBD2 on 5 matching bases. Germline values: CDR1 SQVTM, CDR2 ANQGSEA. Trimming took 5 bases from V and 3 from J, leaving 16 bases between them. The CDR3 extends over 15 amino acids.